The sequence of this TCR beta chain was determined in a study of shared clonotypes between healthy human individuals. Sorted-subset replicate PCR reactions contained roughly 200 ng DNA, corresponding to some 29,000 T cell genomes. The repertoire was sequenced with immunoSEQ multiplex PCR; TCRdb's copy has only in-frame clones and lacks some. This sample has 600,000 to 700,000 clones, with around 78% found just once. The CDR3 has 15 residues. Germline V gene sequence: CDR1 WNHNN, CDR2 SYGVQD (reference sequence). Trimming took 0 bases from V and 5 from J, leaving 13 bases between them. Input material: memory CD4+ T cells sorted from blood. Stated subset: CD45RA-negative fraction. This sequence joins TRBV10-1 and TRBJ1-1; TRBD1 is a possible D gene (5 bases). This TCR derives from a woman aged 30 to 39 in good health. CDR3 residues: CASSESLGVRTEAFF. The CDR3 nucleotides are TGCGCCAGCAGTGAGTCGTTGGGGGTTCGGACTGAAGCTTTCTTT.